Listed below are T cell receptor beta chains from one sample, sequenced in a study of blood T cell repertoires in COVID-19. The protocol was immunoSEQ multiplex PCR, while the TCRdb copy is restricted to in-frame clones and leaves out a portion. The table has 250,000 or so clones, just over 85% seen once. Sequencing input: peripheral blood. The receptors come from a man older than 75 with acute or convalescent COVID-19. CDR3s include the opening cysteine and the closing phenylalanine or tryptophan. Fields, in order: CDR3 length, J gene, D gene, V gene, clone size, CDR3 protein, CDR3 DNA. D genes are given only for firm matches. The size entry is marked missing in some rows and otherwise reads once, few, many or a size class.

>14|TRBJ2-7|.|TRBV28|.
CASRMGSIPLEQYF
TGTGCCAGCAGGATGGGCTCAATCCCACTCGAGCAGTACTTC
>14|TRBJ1-1|.|TRBV7-2|.
CASSLGGVNTEAFF
TGTGCCAGCAGCTTAGGAGGCGTTAACACTGAAGCTTTCTTT
>16|TRBJ2-7|TRBD1|TRBV18|.
CASSPLPGQGAGEQYF
TGTGCCAGCTCACCATTGCCGGGACAGGGGGCTGGCGAGCAGTACTTC
>13|TRBJ2-3|.|TRBV12-3/TRBV12-4|once
CASSFISTDTQYF
TGTGCCAGCAGTTTTATTAGCACAGATACGCAGTATTTT
>15|TRBJ1-1|.|TRBV2|.
CASRVTDLMNTEAFF
TGTGCCAGCAGAGTGACAGACCTCATGAACACTGAAGCTTTCTTT
>16|TRBJ2-3|.|TRBV7-3|.
CASSSGTQTWADTQYF
TGTGCCAGCAGCTCCGGGACTCAAACCTGGGCAGATACGCAGTATTTT
>14|TRBJ2-3|TRBD2|TRBV9|.
CASRGSGMWDTQYF
TGTGCCAGCAGAGGGAGCGGGATGTGGGATACGCAGTATTTT
>13|TRBJ2-7|.|TRBV5-1|.
CASRVTGANEQYF
TGCGCCAGCAGGGTCACGGGTGCGAACGAGCAGTACTTC
>14|TRBJ2-7|TRBD1|TRBV5-1|once
CASSQGQTAYEQYF
TGCGCCAGCAGCCAGGGACAGACAGCCTACGAGCAGTACTTC
>15|TRBJ2-7|TRBD2|TRBV6-6|few
CASSYSAGGSYEQYF
TGTGCCAGCAGTTACTCTGCGGGGGGCTCCTACGAGCAGTACTTC
>14|TRBJ1-4|.|TRBV28|.
CASSLPGGWEKLFF
TGTGCCAGCAGTTTACCCGGGGGGTGGGAAAAACTGTTTTTT
>14|TRBJ2-1|.|TRBV29-1|.
CSVERGSLNNEQFF
TGCAGCGTTGAAAGGGGGTCCCTCAACAATGAGCAGTTCTTC
>14|TRBJ2-1|TRBD1|TRBV5-6|once
CASSSRTGYNEQFF
TGTGCCAGCAGCTCCCGGACAGGTTATAATGAGCAGTTCTTC
>17|TRBJ2-2|TRBD2|TRBV9|.
CASSVETGGPRSGELFF
TGTGCCAGCAGCGTAGAAACGGGAGGGCCGAGGTCCGGGGAGCTGTTTTTT
>14|TRBJ1-4|.|TRBV5-8|.
CASSITGLNEKLFF
TGTGCCAGCAGTATTACAGGGCTTAACGAAAAACTGTTTTTT
>19|TRBJ2-3|TRBD2|TRBV6-1|.
CASSELNVGPRGSTDTQYF
TGTGCCAGCAGTGAACTCAATGTGGGACCGCGGGGGTCCACAGATACGCAGTATTTT
>14|TRBJ1-2|.|TRBV6-5|.
CAVVGRGPNYGYTF
TGTGCTGTGGTTGGGAGGGGCCCAAACTATGGCTACACCTTC
>19|TRBJ1-1|TRBD1|TRBV6-2/TRBV6-3|.
CASSSLPGQGIGYGTEAFF
TGTGCCAGCAGCTCCCTCCCGGGACAGGGAATAGGGTATGGCACTGAAGCTTTCTTT
>11|TRBJ1-1|.|TRBV20-1|.
CSAREDSEAFF
TGCAGTGCTAGAGAGGACAGTGAAGCTTTCTTT
>15|TRBJ2-2|.|TRBV5-1|.
CASSLDTGATGELFF
TGCGCCAGCAGCTTAGATACTGGGGCCACCGGGGAGCTGTTTTTT
>15|TRBJ2-3|TRBD1|TRBV19|.
CASSIRQGRTDTQYF
TGTGCCAGTAGTATCCGACAGGGACGCACAGATACGCAGTATTTT
>15|TRBJ2-4|.|TRBV4-1|.
CASSQMQVAKNIQYF
TGCGCCAGCAGCCAAATGCAGGTAGCCAAAAACATTCAGTACTTC
>15|TRBJ2-7|.|TRBV27|.
CASSLKDSPTYEQYF
TGTGCCAGCAGTTTAAAGGACAGTCCGACCTACGAGCAGTACTTC
>16|TRBJ2-7|.|TRBV5-4|.
CASSKSFGQSAYEQYF
TGTGCCAGCAGCAAAAGCTTCGGACAGTCAGCCTACGAGCAGTACTTC
>16|TRBJ2-7|.|TRBV19|.
CASSPSLTRGTYEQYF
TGTGCCAGTAGTCCCTCTCTTACCCGGGGAACCTACGAGCAGTACTTC
>17|TRBJ1-3|.|TRBV27|.
CASSLTGRVPSGNTIYF
TGTGCCAGCAGTTTAACAGGGCGGGTGCCCTCTGGAAACACCATATATTTT
>14|TRBJ1-6|TRBD1|TRBV25-1|.
CASSSTGGNSPLHF
TGTGCCAGCAGTTCTACAGGGGGTAATTCACCCCTCCACTTT
>13|TRBJ1-1|TRBD1|TRBV7-8|.
CACLRDREGGAFF
TGTGCCTGTCTCCGGGACAGGGAAGGAGGGGCTTTCTTT
>15|TRBJ2-3|.|TRBV5-1|.
CASSLPGRSTDTQYF
TGCGCCAGCAGCTTGCCAGGGAGGAGCACAGATACGCAGTATTTT
>14|TRBJ2-2|.|TRBV7-9|.
CASSFTVDTGELFF
TGTGCCAGCAGCTTTACAGTGGATACCGGGGAGCTGTTTTTT
>15|TRBJ2-5|.|TRBV19|once
CASSIRRQSQETQYF
TGTGCCAGTAGTATTAGAAGACAGAGCCAAGAGACCCAGTACTTC
>14|TRBJ2-7|TRBD1|TRBV7-9|.
CASSPGQGGYEQYF
TGTGCCAGCAGCCCGGGACAGGGAGGCTACGAGCAGTACTTC
>16|TRBJ1-5|TRBD1|TRBV19|.
CASSPRQGPGNQPQHF
TGTGCCAGTAGTCCCCGACAGGGGCCGGGCAATCAGCCCCAGCATTTT
>16|TRBJ1-4|TRBD1|TRBV7-9|.
CASSPGTGATNEKLFF
TGTGCCAGCAGTCCCGGGACAGGAGCAACTAATGAAAAACTGTTTTTT
>19|TRBJ2-1|TRBD2|TRBV9|.
CASSVARTSGELSYNEQFF
TGTGCCAGCAGCGTAGCGAGGACTAGCGGGGAGCTTTCCTACAATGAGCAGTTCTTC
>15|TRBJ2-1|TRBD2|TRBV7-6|.
CASSLLAEAYNEQFF
TGTGCCAGCAGCCTCCTAGCGGAAGCCTACAATGAGCAGTTCTTC
>13|TRBJ2-3|.|TRBV19|.
CASSTGLTDTQYF
TGTGCCAGTAGTACAGGGTTGACAGATACGCAGTATTTT
>17|TRBJ2-2|TRBD2|TRBV9|.
CASSRLGLAGAKGELFF
TGTGCCAGCAGCCGCTTAGGACTAGCGGGAGCGAAAGGGGAGCTGTTTTTT
>16|TRBJ1-6|TRBD1|TRBV15|.
CATSRRIGQGNSPLHF
TGTGCCACCAGCAGACGAATTGGACAGGGTAATTCACCCCTCCACTTT
>12|TRBJ2-7|.|TRBV27|.
CASKGRSYEQYF
TGTGCCTCCAAGGGGCGTTCCTACGAGCAGTACTTC
>13|TRBJ2-1|.|TRBV6-1|.
CASSEFRGGEQFF
TGTGCCAGCAGTGAATTTAGGGGTGGTGAGCAGTTCTTC
>17|TRBJ2-7|TRBD1|TRBV6-2/TRBV6-3|once
CASSPPRVTGALYEQYF
TGTGCCAGCAGCCCCCCTCGGGTGACAGGGGCCCTCTACGAGCAGTACTTC
>14|TRBJ1-2|.|TRBV24-1|.
CATSAAGKFYGYTF
TGTGCCACCAGTGCGGCAGGGAAGTTTTATGGCTACACCTTC
>15|TRBJ1-5|.|TRBV7-2|few
CASSFGLEFNQPQHF
TGTGCCAGCAGCTTCGGGTTGGAGTTTAATCAGCCCCAGCATTTT
>16|TRBJ1-6|.|TRBV19|.
CASSMRQGGYNSPLHF
TGTGCCAGTAGTATGCGGCAGGGAGGCTATAATTCACCCCTCCACTTT
>16|TRBJ2-2|TRBD2|TRBV11-3|.
CASSGGLAGRTGELFF
TGTGCCAGCAGCGGGGGACTAGCGGGACGCACCGGGGAGCTGTTTTTT
>14|TRBJ1-2|TRBD1|TRBV28|.
CATAGDRVNYGYTF
TGTGCCACTGCCGGGGACAGGGTAAACTATGGCTACACCTTC
>13|TRBJ1-2|TRBD1|TRBV6-5|.
CASSGDSPYGYTF
TGTGCCAGCAGCGGGGACAGCCCCTATGGCTACACCTTC
>14|TRBJ1-2|.|TRBV6-1|.
CASSEIRGGYGYTF
TGTGCCAGCAGTGAAATTAGGGGAGGCTATGGCTACACCTTC
>15|TRBJ1-1|.|TRBV7-9|.
CASSPPGGRNTEAFF
TGTGCCAGCAGCCCCCCGGGGGGGCGGAACACTGAAGCTTTCTTT
>13|TRBJ1-1|.|TRBV7-9|.
CASSLERDTEAFF
TGTGCCAGCAGCTTGGAGAGGGACACTGAAGCTTTCTTT
>14|TRBJ1-4|.|TRBV5-1|.
CASSLTGYNEKLFF
TGCGCCAGCAGCTTGACAGGGTATAATGAAAAACTGTTTTTT
>11|TRBJ2-7|.|TRBV29-1|few
CSVGVFYEQYF
TGCAGCGTTGGAGTTTTCTACGAGCAGTACTTC
>13|TRBJ2-7|.|TRBV6-5|.
CASIGVFSYEQYF
TGTGCCAGCATCGGGGTTTTCTCCTACGAGCAGTACTTC
>14|TRBJ2-5|.|TRBV18|.
CASSSEVMQETQYF
TGTGCCAGCTCCTCCGAGGTAATGCAAGAGACCCAGTACTTC
>14|TRBJ1-4|.|TRBV5-5|.
CATKVASGDEKLFF
TGTGCCACCAAGGTCGCCTCGGGAGATGAAAAACTGTTTTTT
>16|TRBJ2-7|TRBD2|TRBV6-6|.
CASSYSILAGGYEQYF
TGTGCCAGCAGTTACTCGATCCTAGCGGGGGGATACGAGCAGTACTTC